This T cell receptor beta chain was sequenced during a study of blood T cell repertoires in COVID-19. Overall study context: Acute-phase and convalescent COVID-19 samples originated in the United States, Italy and Spain.

Participants reported their clinical history, and cohort assignment relied on those reports. Looked up from germline, CDR1 is SGHAT and CDR2 is FQNNGV. V trimming: 0 bases; J trimming: 4 bases; junction bases outside the gene matches: 5. The CDR3 is made up of 16 amino acids. Measured with immunoSEQ multiplex PCR; TCRdb has only the in-frame clones, and not every one. The sample holds about 310,000 clones, approximately 85% seen once. The J gene is TRBJ1-5, the V gene TRBV11-2; 8 nucleotides align to TRBD1. The sequence derives from a man aged 25-40 years who had recovered from COVID-19. Source material: PBMCs or T cells enriched from blood (not recorded which). The CDR3 region is CASSLEPGQANQPQHF. CDR3 nucleotides: TGTGCCAGCAGCTTAGAACCGGGACAGGCAAATCAGCCCCAGCATTTT.